Below, one T cell receptor (beta chain) is given with its context. The target antigen is unknown. This sample stems from a study of Ad26.COV2.S vaccination and SARS-CoV-2 variants. Study-wide context: Ad26.COV2.S was injected intramuscularly once or twice, 56 days apart. General study points: It was reported that spike-specific CD8+ and CD4+ T cell responses were substantially broad after vaccination.

Treatment reported: around 19 received Ad26.COV2.S at low or high dose, single or two shots; several received placebo; per-sample allocation not given. At day 63 after the first vaccine or placebo injection, samples were drawn. An 18-55-year-old adult in Boston served as donor. It was Wuhan-strain SARS-CoV-2 spike that the Ad26 vaccine vector expressed. The assay was immunoSEQ multiplex PCR, and TCRdb's table has in-frame clones only and misses some. The sample has about 320,000 clones; just under 85% are singletons. The V and J ends lost 3 bases and 6 bases respectively, with 11 bases between them. Germline CDR1 MGHRA, CDR2 YSYEKL. The CDR3 has 13 amino acids.

The specimen comprised peripheral blood, sampled in a trial of Ad26.COV2.S vaccine versus placebo. The chain has TRBV4-1 and TRBJ1-2, with D tentatively TRBD1 (6 bases). The sequence was collected from a person between 18 and 59 years old who received the Ad26.COV2.S COVID-19 vaccine or a placebo. CDR3 amino acids: CASSQLQGNGYTF. DNA for the CDR3: TGCGCCAGCAGCCAGCTACAGGGAAATGGCTACACCTTC.